This TCR beta chain came from a study of T cell clonotyping in hematopoietic cell transplantation. Assay used: immunoSEQ multiplex PCR; TCRdb lists only in-frame clones, some missing. The sample records 30,000 to 45,000 clones, 80% to 90% being singletons. Germline trimming cut 5 bases from V and 5 bases from J; bases unmatched to any gene: 8. From germline, CDR1 is MNHNS and CDR2 SASEGT. CDR3 length: 14 amino acids. Sequenced: peripheral blood mononuclear cells. The rearrangement links TRBV6-1 to TRBJ1-2, with TRBD1 matching over 7 bases. The TCR sequence derives from a woman aged 40 to 50 in good health. Some clones in this sample may be carry-over from other donors' samples. In nucleotides, the CDR3 is TGTGCCAGCAGTACGACAGGGACGGTTTATGGCTACACCTTC. Its translation: CASSTTGTVYGYTF.